This entry describes one T cell receptor (beta chain). This CDR3 is built from 15 residues. V was shortened by 7 bases and J by 1 base, with 16 bases between the two germline ends. The germline V gene encodes CDR1 LNHDA and CDR2 SQIVND (reference sequence). RNA transcripts were the template for amplifying TCR beta CDR3 regions. Using the HTBI primer set, a first-round RT-PCR was run on the TCR CDR3. TCRdb used MiXCR to reprocess the multiplex PCR reads, holding one entry per CDR3 protein. In the table there are roughly 290,000 distinct CDR3 sequences, roughly 13% of which are singletons. These data are taken from a study of T cells in Graves' hyperthyroidism and ophthalmopathy. Diagnosis of hyperthyroidism was new in patients aged 18 to 65, and its duration was under 2 months.

The sequencing sample was made of blood. The clonotype comes from a woman aged 30 to 39 with Graves' hyperthyroidism that later progressed to Graves' ophthalmopathy. V usage is TRBV19 and J usage is TRBJ1-1; no clear D. The CDR3 coding sequence is TGTGCCAGTAATGTGTTGGCCGGAGGGAACACTGAAGCTTTCTTT. Translating it yields CASNVLAGGNTEAFF.